This TCR beta chain was recovered during a study of technical replicates of blood from a handful of donors. The data were produced by immunoSEQ multiplex PCR, yet TCRdb's version contains in-frame clones alone and is incomplete. The sample consists of 55,000 to 65,000 clones, roughly 90% of them appearing once. V shed 0 bases and J shed 10 bases, with 11 bases lying between them. From germline, CDR1 is MNHEY and CDR2 SVGAGI. This CDR3 has 13 residues. The clonotype was recovered from a human donor in good health. Some clones in this sample may be carry-over from other donors' samples. The rearrangement links TRBV6-5 to TRBJ2-3, with no clear D. Sequencing used PBMCs. CDR3 nucleotides: TGTGCCAGCAGTTACTCGAGTGGTCCCGCGCAGTATTTT. Translation: CASSYSSGPAQYF.